A selection of T cell receptor beta chains follows, all from one sample in a study of early T cells in non-severe SARS-CoV-2 infection. TCRdb reprocessed the 5' RACE reads with MiXCR, giving one entry per CDR3 protein. The table shows about 64,000 distinct CDR3 sequences, with over 10% occurring only once. The source was whole blood, collected at baseline. All receptors derive from an adult who was a healthcare worker with PCR-confirmed SARS-CoV-2 infection or an uninfected control (not recorded which). The CDR3 runs from the conserved cysteine through the conserved F or W. D genes are given only for firm matches. The size entry is marked missing in some rows and otherwise reads once, few, many or a size class.

j_call clone_size v_call d_call cdr3_aa cdr3_nt
TRBJ2-7 - TRBV18 TRBD1 CASSPTRRTGGHEQYF TGTGCCAGCTCCCCCACCCGTCGAACAGGGGGGCACGAGCAGTACTTC
TRBJ2-1 - TRBV5-4 - CASSFTNEQFF TGTGCCAGCAGCTTCACCAATGAGCAGTTCTTC
TRBJ2-3 few TRBV7-9 - CASSLRITDTQYF TGTGCCAGCAGCTTGCGGATCACAGATACGCAGTATTTT
TRBJ1-2 many TRBV20-1 - CSASKTEGRLNYGYTF TGCAGTGCTAGTAAGACCGAGGGCAGACTCAACTATGGCTACACCTTC
TRBJ2-1 - TRBV4-1 TRBD2 CASSQGAGGSYNEQFF TGCGCCAGCAGCCAAGGAGCGGGAGGGTCCTACAATGAGCAGTTCTTC
TRBJ1-1 - TRBV19 - CASSQTGNTEAFF TGTGCCAGTAGCCAAACAGGGAACACTGAAGCTTTCTTT
TRBJ2-4 - TRBV20-1 - CSARGGTGNIQYF TGCAGTGCTAGAGGGGGGACCGGGAACATTCAGTACTTC
TRBJ2-2 medium-sized TRBV7-9 - CASSLGANTGELFF TGTGCCAGCAGCTTAGGGGCGAACACCGGGGAGCTGTTTTTT
TRBJ2-7 - TRBV27 TRBD2 CASLPASGGLVYEQYF TGTGCCAGCCTACCCGCGAGCGGGGGTCTCGTCTACGAGCAGTACTTC
TRBJ1-4 - TRBV6-1 - CASSEAIRRGLEKLFF TGTGCCAGCAGTGAAGCAATCCGGAGGGGTCTGGAAAAACTGTTTTTT
TRBJ1-1 few TRBV5-1 - CASSSQTVNTEAFF TGCGCCAGCAGCTCCCAGACGGTGAACACTGAAGCTTTCTTT
TRBJ2-3 many TRBV6-1 TRBD1 CASSKQGVAGSYTDTQYF TGTGCCAGCAGTAAACAGGGGGTAGCAGGGAGCTACACAGATACGCAGTATTTT
TRBJ2-3 few TRBV7-9 - CASSIYRNPDTQYF TGTGCCAGCAGTATCTACAGGAACCCCGATACGCAGTATTTT
TRBJ1-2 - TRBV7-6 - CASSSPPGNRQDYGYTF TGTGCCAGCAGCTCCCCTCCGGGAAACCGCCAGGACTATGGCTACACCTTC
TRBJ2-3 few TRBV11-2 TRBD2 CASSYGTSLPSTDTQYF TGTGCCAGCAGCTATGGGACTAGCCTTCCAAGCACAGATACGCAGTATTTT
TRBJ2-7 few TRBV6-6 - CASSPGAHYEQYF TGTGCCAGCAGTCCGGGGGCTCACTACGAGCAGTACTTC
TRBJ2-7 - TRBV6-6 - CASSLTHIRETYEQYF TGTGCCAGCAGTCTAACTCATATCAGGGAAACCTACGAGCAGTACTTC
TRBJ1-2 - TRBV28 TRBD1 CASSLPGQGARGYTF TGTGCCAGCAGTCTTCCGGGACAGGGGGCACGTGGCTACACCTTC
TRBJ1-2 many TRBV29-1 - CSVRVLAYGYTF TGCAGCGTTAGGGTACTCGCATATGGCTACACCTTC
TRBJ2-3 - TRBV29-1 TRBD2 CSVERGQGRRGLAGADTQYF TGCAGCGTTGAACGCGGACAGGGGCGCAGGGGACTAGCGGGAGCAGATACGCAGTATTTT
TRBJ2-3 - TRBV5-4 - CASSLGKKPDTQYF TGTGCCAGCAGCTTGGGTAAGAAGCCAGATACGCAGTATTTT
TRBJ1-2 many TRBV5-1 - CASSLGGQDYGYTF TGCGCCAGCAGCTTGGGTGGTCAGGACTATGGCTACACCTTC
TRBJ2-7 many TRBV5-4 TRBD1 CASSFGQGELTYF TGTGCCAGCAGCTTCGGACAGGGGGAACTTACGTACTTC
TRBJ1-4 few TRBV2 - CASIRGSFNEKLFF TGTGCCAGCATCCGGGGGTCCTTTAATGAAAAACTGTTTTTT